Included here is one T cell receptor beta chain sequence, with context. No antigen is known for it. Base quality data are lacking; no much larger clone is found one base away. Its CDR3 holds 18 amino acids, cysteine through phenylalanine. The retained sequence is limited to the CDR3, 54 bases, with the frame set at the first base. The germline V gene (reference sequence) gives CDR1 as LGHDT and CDR2 as YNNKEL. Here V drops 2 bases and J drops 6 bases, and the junction holds 13 bases not matched to any gene. TCRbeta CDR3 regions were amplified from genomic DNA by means of the immunoSEQ Assay, a bias-controlled multiplex PCR. The authors processed their data as follows. The number of nucleated cells in each sample was estimated from the amplification of reference gene primers within the assay. Sequence reads were collapsed and filtered to measure the absolute abundance of every unique TCRbeta CDR3 rearrangement. For each sample, productive Simpson clonality was calculated by taking the square root of Simpson's diversity index across productive rearrangements. Drawn from immuneACCESS, this table holds only the in-frame rearrangements with V and J called that TCRdb kept. Clones are partly lost; checked studies trace under half to an unresolved V gene and leave the rest unexplained. The V and J calls and the clone size are those of that table, but D and trimming were determined from the DNA. The sample table records 130,000 or so clones; more than 75% of these occur just once. In total, the top ten clones hold 2% to 2.5% of the sample.

Collaborating institutions collected whole blood in K2EDTA tubes following their own protocols. For TCRbeta analysis, collaborators shipped samples in one of three forms: frozen whole blood, isolated PBMCs, or DNA extracted from either of those sample types. The sample is drawn from a study of blood T cell repertoires in COVID-19 (TCRdb year 2020). Turning to the overall study: Samples covering the acute and convalescent phases of COVID-19 were provided by collaborators in the United States, Italy and Spain. The prospective study material was composed of cDNA or gDNA derived from T cells, B-cell-depleted T cells, or PBMCs. The dataset comprised deeply sampled blood TCRbeta repertoires from subjects exposed to, actively infected with, or recovered from COVID-19. The repertoires were released in a freely available public database meant as a resource for research on the immune response to SARS-CoV-2. The samples were drawn from the first 160 participants of the ongoing ImmuneRACE study and from some 1,300 subjects provided by 6 global collaborators. The sample metadata nearly always contained a de-identified subject ID, COVID-19 status, age in years and sex. Where HLA class I and class II types were available, the types were taken from metadata supplied by the sample provider, not from assay-based typing. What the authors observed across the whole study: How much clinical and demographic metadata was included differed by source and by participant, and the metadata was provided uncurated.

The rearranged segments are TRBV3-1 (or the pseudogene TRBV3-2) and TRBJ2-1; 10 bases in the junction line up with TRBD2. The sequenced sample consisted of peripheral blood. The clonotype originates from a woman aged 45 to 65 with acute or convalescent COVID-19. The bases are TGTGCCAGCAGCCAAAGTGGGAGCGGGGGGGCCCAGGGCAATGAGCAGTTCTTC. This encodes CASSQSGSGGAQGNEQFF.